Below, 8 T cell receptor beta chains from the same sample are listed, as sequenced in a study of blood T cell repertoires in COVID-19. Libraries were prepared by immunoSEQ multiplex PCR; TCRdb keeps only in-frame clonotypes and omits some of them. Altogether about 190,000 clones are present, 60% to 80% being singletons, with the ten largest covering 26%. Input material: peripheral blood. These TCRs come from a woman in her 70s with acute or convalescent COVID-19.

V usage is TRBV9 and J usage is TRBJ2-6; D not resolved. Germline V gene lookup returns CDR1 SGDLS and CDR2 YYNGEE. V lost 2 bases to trimming and J lost 4 bases, with 4 bases between them. The length of the CDR3 is 13 residues. CDR3 sequence reads: CASSVLGANVLTF. Here the CDR3 DNA reads TGTGCCAGCAGCGTTCTGGGGGCCAACGTCCTGACTTTC. Full variable domain (outside the CDR3, taken from reference TRBV9 and TRBJ2-6): DSGVTQTPKHLITATGQRVTLRCSPRSGDLSVYWYQQSLDQGLQFLIQYYNGEERAKGNILERFSAQQFPDLHSELNLSSLELGDSALYFCASSVLGANVLTFGAGSRLTVL.

This clone was counted between two and nine times. The chain carries TRBV4-1 and TRBJ2-2, with 7 bases that match TRBD2. V shed 0 bases and J 4 bases; nucleotides not matched to a gene: 11. The V gene's germline CDR1 is MGHRA and CDR2 YSYEKL. This CDR3 contains 18 residues. The CDR3 bases are TGCGCCAGCAGCCAAGATAATATTCGGACTAGTCTCACCGGGGAGCTGTTTTTT. This sequence encodes CASSQDNIRTSLTGELFF.

This rearrangement joins TRBV27 to TRBJ2-7, with D possibly matching TRBD2 (5 bases). CDR3 length: 16 residues. Trimming took off 0 bases at V and 0 bases at J, with 12 bases between the two ends. The germline gives CDR1 MNHEY, CDR2 SMNVEV (reference sequence). Here the CDR3 reads CASSLSPGSNSYEQYF. The CDR3 DNA follows: TGTGCCAGCAGTTTATCTCCGGGATCGAACTCCTACGAGCAGTACTTC.

This clone has a handful of counts. Here the CDR3 reads CASSVWEGKTQYF. The CDR3 DNA is TGTGCCAGCAGTGTTTGGGAGGGGAAGACCCAGTACTTC. V and J are TRBV25-1 and TRBJ2-5; 7 nucleotides line up with TRBD2. The CDR3 runs 13 residues. Germline V gives CDR1 MGHDK, CDR2 SYGVNS. The V and J ends lost 4 bases and 6 bases, in that order; junction bases with no gene match: 5.

This clone was seen a few times. The identical CDR3 is also encoded by other nucleotide sequences in the sample. V and J are TRBV6-5 and TRBJ1-4; 10 bases are a match to TRBD1. From germline, CDR1 is MNHEY and CDR2 SVGAGI. J was trimmed by 7 bases and V by 6 bases; bases with no gene match: 2. This CDR3 is built from 13 residues. CDR3 in amino acids: CASRWDRGEKLFF. The CDR3 DNA is TGTGCCAGCAGATGGGACAGGGGTGAAAAACTGTTTTTT.

This chain links TRBV6-6 with TRBJ2-7; TRBD1 is a possible D gene (8 bases). The V gene lost 6 bases and the J gene lost 2 bases, with 20 bases spanning the gap. Germline CDR1 and CDR2: MNHNY and SVGAGI (reference sequence). The CDR3 totals 16 residues. CDR3 region: CASSRPTQGGAYEQYF. CDR3 coding DNA: TGTGCCAGCAGCAGGCCCACACAGGGGGGGGCCTACGAGCAGTACTTC.

V usage is TRBV19 and J usage is TRBJ2-3; 8 bases fit TRBD1. The CDR3 extends over 15 amino acids. Germline CDR1 and CDR2: LNHDA and SQIVND (reference sequence). The ends lost 5 bases at V and 4 bases at J; junction bases unmatched: 8. As DNA, the CDR3 is TGTGCCAGTAGTCAACGGACAGGGTTCTCAGATACGCAGTATTTT. Residues: CASSQRTGFSDTQYF. The whole variable domain, remainder taken from reference TRBV19 and TRBJ2-3, is DGGITQSPKYLFRKEGQNVTLSCEQNLNHDAMYWYRQDPGQGLRLIYYSQIVNDFQKGDIAEGYSVSREKKESFPLTVTSAQKNPTAFYLCASSQRTGFSDTQYFGPGTRLTVL.

The V and J genes are TRBV7-2 and TRBJ1-2; D ambiguous. Germline CDR1 SGHTA, CDR2 FQGNSA. The CDR3 totals 11 residues. Trimming took off 5 bases at V and 4 bases at J, with 5 bases between the two ends. Here the CDR3 reads CASSTAYGYTF. The CDR3 region has the DNA TGTGCCAGCAGCACAGCCTATGGCTACACCTTC. Full variable domain (rest looked up from reference TRBV7-2 and TRBJ1-2): GAGVSQSPSNKVTEKGKDVELRCDPISGHTALYWYRQSLGQGLEFLIYFQGNSAPDKSGLPSDRFSAERTGGSVSTLTIQRTQQEDSAVYLCASSTAYGYTFGSGTRLTVV.